This TCR beta chain was recovered during a study of read filtering for tumor transcriptome and immune sequencing. There are 14 residues in the CDR3. CDR1 is ENHRY, CDR2 SYGVKD, per germline. Trimming shortened V by 3 bases and J by 0 bases, and 8 bases separated the two germline ends. This clonotype came up many times. Molecular barcoded adaptors covering alpha/delta and beta/gamma chains were used on about 390 ng RNA. TCRdb re-called the reads through MiXCR, storing one row per CDR3 protein. The data contain more than 30,000 distinct CDR3 sequences, roughly 15% of them singletons. The sample consisted of a population of CD138-negative cells sorted from bone marrow. The sequence came from a donor aged 40 or older with multiple myeloma. This rearrangement joins TRBV10-3 to TRBJ1-1; D is unclear. CDR3 coding DNA: TGTGCCATCAGTGAATCTGAAATGAACACTGAAGCTTTCTTT. This codes for CAISESEMNTEAFF.